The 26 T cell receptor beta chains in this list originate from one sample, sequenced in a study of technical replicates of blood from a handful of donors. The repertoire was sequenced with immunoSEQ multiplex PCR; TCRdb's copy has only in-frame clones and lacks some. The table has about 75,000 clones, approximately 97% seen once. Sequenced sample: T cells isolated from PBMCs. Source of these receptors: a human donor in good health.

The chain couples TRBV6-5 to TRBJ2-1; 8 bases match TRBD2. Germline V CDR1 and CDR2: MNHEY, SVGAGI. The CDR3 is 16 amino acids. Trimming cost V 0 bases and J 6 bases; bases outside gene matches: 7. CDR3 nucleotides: TGTGCCAGCAGTTACTCGAGCGGGACTAGAGCCAATGAGCAGTTCTTC. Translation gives CASSYSSGTRANEQFF.

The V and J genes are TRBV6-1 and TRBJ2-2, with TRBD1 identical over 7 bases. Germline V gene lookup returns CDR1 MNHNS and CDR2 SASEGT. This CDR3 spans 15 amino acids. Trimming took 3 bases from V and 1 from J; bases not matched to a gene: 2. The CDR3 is CASSERQGNTGELFF. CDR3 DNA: TGTGCCAGCAGTGAGAGACAGGGGAACACCGGGGAGCTGTTTTTT.

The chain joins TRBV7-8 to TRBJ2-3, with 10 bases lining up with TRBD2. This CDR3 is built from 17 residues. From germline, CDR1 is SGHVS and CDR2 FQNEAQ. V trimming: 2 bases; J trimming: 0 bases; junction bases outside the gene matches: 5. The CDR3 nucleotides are TGTGCCAGCAGCTTACCTCTAGCGGGGGCTAGCACAGATACGCAGTATTTT. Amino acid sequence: CASSLPLAGASTDTQYF.

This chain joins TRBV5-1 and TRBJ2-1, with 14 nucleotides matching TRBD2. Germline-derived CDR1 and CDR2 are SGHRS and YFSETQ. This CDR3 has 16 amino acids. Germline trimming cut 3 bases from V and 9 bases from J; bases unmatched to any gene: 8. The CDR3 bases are TGCGCCAGCAGCTCCGGGACTAGCGGGAGTTTGGGTGAGCAGTTCTTC. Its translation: CASSSGTSGSLGEQFF.

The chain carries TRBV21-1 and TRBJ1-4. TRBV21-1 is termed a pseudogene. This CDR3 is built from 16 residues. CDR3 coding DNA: TGTGCCAGCAGCAAAAAGCCCGGGAGGGCTAATGAAAAACTGTTTTTT. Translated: CASSKKPGRANEKLFF.

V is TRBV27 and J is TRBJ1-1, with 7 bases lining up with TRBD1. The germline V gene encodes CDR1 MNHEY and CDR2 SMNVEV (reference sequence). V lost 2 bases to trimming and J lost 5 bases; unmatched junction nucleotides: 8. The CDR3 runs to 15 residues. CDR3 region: CASSLQRQGSTEAFF. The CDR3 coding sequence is TGTGCCAGCAGTTTACAACGACAGGGTAGTACTGAAGCTTTCTTT.

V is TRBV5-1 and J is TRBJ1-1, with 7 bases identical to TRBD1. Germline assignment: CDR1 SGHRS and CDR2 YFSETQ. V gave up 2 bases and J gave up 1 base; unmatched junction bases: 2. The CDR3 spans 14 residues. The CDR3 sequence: CASSFRGTNTEAFF. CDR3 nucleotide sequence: TGCGCCAGCAGCTTCAGGGGGACGAACACTGAAGCTTTCTTT. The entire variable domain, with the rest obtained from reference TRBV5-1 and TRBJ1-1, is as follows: KAGVTQTPRYLIKTRGQQVTLSCSPISGHRSVSWYQQTPGQGLQFLFEYFSETQRNKGNFPGRFSGRQFSNSRSEMNVSTLELGDSALYLCASSFRGTNTEAFFGQGTRLTVV.

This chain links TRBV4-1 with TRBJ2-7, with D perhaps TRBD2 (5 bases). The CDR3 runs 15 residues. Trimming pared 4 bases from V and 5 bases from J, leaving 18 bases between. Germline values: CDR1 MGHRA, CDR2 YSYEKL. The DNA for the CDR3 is TGCGCCAGCAGCCTTCAGGCAGAGGTTAGCGACGAGCAGTACTTC. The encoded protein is CASSLQAEVSDEQYF.

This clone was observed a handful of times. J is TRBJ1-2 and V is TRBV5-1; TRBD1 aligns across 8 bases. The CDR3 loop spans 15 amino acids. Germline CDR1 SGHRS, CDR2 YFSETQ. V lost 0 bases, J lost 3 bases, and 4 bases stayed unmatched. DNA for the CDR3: TGCGCCAGCAGCTTGGCTCAGGGGGCGGACTATGGCTACACCTTC. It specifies CASSLAQGADYGYTF.

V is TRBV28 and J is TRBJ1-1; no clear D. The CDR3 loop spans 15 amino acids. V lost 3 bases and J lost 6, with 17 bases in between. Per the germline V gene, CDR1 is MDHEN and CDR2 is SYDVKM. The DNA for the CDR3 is TGTGCCAGCAGTTTTCCCGCGGGTGAGGGATCTGAAGCTTTCTTT. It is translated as CASSFPAGEGSEAFF.

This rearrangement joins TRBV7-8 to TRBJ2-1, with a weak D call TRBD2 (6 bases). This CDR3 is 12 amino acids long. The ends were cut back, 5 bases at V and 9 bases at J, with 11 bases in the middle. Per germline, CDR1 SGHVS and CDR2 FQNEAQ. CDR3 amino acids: CASSEIAVEQFF. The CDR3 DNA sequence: TGTGCCAGCAGCGAAATAGCGGTTGAGCAGTTCTTC. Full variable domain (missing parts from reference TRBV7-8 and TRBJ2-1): GAGVSQSPRYKVAKRGQDVALRCDPISGHVSLFWYQQALGQGPEFLTYFQNEAQLDKSGLPSDRFFAERPEGSVSTLKIQRTQQEDSAVYLCASSEIAVEQFFGPGTRLTVL.

DNA of the CDR3: TGTGCCAGCAGAACTAGCGGGAGGGCCGGAGAGCAGTACTTC. Protein product: CASRTSGRAGEQYF. The genes are TRBV28 and TRBJ2-7; 13 nucleotides line up with TRBD2. V was clipped by 6 bases and J by 7 bases; unmatched bases: 6. Looked up from germline, CDR1 is MDHEN and CDR2 is SYDVKM. The CDR3 runs 14 residues.

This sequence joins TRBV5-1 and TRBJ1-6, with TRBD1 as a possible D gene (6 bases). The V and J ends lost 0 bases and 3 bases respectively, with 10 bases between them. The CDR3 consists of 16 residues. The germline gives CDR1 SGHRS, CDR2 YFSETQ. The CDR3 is CASSLVGGRYNSPLHF. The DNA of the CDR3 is TGCGCCAGCAGCTTGGTAGGGGGACGCTATAATTCACCCCTCCACTTT.

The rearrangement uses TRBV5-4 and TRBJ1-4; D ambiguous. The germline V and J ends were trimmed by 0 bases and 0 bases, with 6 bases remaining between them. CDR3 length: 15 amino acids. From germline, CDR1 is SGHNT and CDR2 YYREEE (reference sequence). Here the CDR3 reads CASSLAPATNEKLFF. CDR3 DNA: TGTGCCAGCAGCTTGGCGCCAGCAACTAATGAAAAACTGTTTTTT.

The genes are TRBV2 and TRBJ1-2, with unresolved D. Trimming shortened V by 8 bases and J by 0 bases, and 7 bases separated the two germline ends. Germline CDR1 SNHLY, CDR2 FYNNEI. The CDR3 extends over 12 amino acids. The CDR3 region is CASPSPNYGYTF. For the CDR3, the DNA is TGTGCCAGCCCGAGCCCTAACTATGGCTACACCTTC. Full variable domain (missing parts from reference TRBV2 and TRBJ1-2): EPEVTQTPSHQVTQMGQEVILRCVPISNHLYFYWYRQILGQKVEFLVSFYNNEISEKSEIFDDQFSVERPDGSNFTLKIRSTKLEDSAMYFCASPSPNYGYTFGSGTRLTVV.

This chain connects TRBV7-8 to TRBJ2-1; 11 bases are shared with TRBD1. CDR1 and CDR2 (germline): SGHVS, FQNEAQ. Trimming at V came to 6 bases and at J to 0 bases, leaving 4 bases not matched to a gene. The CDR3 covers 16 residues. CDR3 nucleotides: TGTGCCAGCAGTTTCGGGACAGGGGGCTCCTACAATGAGCAGTTCTTC. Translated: CASSFGTGGSYNEQFF.

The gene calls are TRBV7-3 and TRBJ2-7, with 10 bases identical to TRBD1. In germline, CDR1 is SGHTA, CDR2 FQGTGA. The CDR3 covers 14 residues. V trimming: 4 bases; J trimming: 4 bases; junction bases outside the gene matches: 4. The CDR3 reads CASSSLGQGYEQYF. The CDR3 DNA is TGTGCCAGCAGCTCCCTGGGACAGGGGTACGAGCAGTACTTC. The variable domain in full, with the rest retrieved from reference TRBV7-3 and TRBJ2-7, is GAGVSQTPSNKVTEKGKYVELRCDPISGHTALYWYRQSLGQGPEFLIYFQGTGAADDSGLPNDRFFAVRPEGSVSTLKIQRTERGDSAVYLCASSSLGQGYEQYFGPGTRLTVT.

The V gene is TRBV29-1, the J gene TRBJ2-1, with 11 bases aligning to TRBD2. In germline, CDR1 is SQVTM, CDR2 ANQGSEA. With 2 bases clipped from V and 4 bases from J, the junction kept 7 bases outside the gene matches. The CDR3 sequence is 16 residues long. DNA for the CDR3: TGCAGCGTTGAAACATCGGGACTAGCGGAATACAATGAGCAGTTCTTC. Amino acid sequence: CSVETSGLAEYNEQFF.

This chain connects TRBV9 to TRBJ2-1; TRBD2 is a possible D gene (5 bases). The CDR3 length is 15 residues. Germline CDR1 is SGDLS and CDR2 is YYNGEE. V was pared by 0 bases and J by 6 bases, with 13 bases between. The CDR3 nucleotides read TGTGCCAGCAGCGTAGCGGGGAACCCTGCCAATGAGCAGTTCTTC. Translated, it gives CASSVAGNPANEQFF.

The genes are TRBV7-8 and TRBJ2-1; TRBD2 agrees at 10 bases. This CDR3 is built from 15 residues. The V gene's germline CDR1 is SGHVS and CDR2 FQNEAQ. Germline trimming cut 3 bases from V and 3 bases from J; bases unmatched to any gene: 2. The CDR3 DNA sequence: TGTGCCAGCAGCTTTAGCGGGGGGAACTACAATGAGCAGTTCTTC. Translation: CASSFSGGNYNEQFF.

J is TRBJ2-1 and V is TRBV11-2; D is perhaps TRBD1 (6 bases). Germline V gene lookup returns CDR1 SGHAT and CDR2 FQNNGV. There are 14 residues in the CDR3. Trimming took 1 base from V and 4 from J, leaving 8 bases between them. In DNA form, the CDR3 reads TGTGCCAGCAGCTTAGCCGGACAGTACAATGAGCAGTTCTTC. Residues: CASSLAGQYNEQFF. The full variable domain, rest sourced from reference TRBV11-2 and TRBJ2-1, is EAGVAQSPRYKIIEKRQSVAFWCNPISGHATLYWYQQILGQGPKLLIQFQNNGVVDDSQLPKDRFSAERLKGVDSTLKIQPAKLEDSAVYLCASSLAGQYNEQFFGPGTRLTVL.

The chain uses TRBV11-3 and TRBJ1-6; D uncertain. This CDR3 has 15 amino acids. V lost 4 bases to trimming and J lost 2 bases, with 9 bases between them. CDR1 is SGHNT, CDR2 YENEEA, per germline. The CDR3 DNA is TGTGCCAGCAGCTCCGGGAGGACCTATAATTCACCCCTCCACTTT. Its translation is CASSSGRTYNSPLHF.

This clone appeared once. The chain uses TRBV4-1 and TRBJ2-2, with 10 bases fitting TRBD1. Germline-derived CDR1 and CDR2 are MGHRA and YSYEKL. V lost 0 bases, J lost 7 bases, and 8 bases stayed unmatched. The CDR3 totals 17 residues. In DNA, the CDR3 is TGCGCCAGCAGCCAAGAGATTGGACAGGGGGGTTTCGGGGAGCTGTTTTTT. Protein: CASSQEIGQGGFGELFF.

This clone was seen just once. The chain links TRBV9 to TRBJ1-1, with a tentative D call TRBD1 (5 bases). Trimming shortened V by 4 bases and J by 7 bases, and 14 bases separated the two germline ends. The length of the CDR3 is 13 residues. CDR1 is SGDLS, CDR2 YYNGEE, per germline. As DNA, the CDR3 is TGTGCCAGCAGCCCTGGGGCCCAGCTTGAAGCTTTCTTT. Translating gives CASSPGAQLEAFF.

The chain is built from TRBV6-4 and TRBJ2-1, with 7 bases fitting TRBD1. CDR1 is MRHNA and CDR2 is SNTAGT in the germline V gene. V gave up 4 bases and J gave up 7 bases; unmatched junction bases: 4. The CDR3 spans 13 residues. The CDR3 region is CASSGQGGNEQFF. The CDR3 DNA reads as TGTGCCAGCAGTGGACAGGGCGGGAATGAGCAGTTCTTC.

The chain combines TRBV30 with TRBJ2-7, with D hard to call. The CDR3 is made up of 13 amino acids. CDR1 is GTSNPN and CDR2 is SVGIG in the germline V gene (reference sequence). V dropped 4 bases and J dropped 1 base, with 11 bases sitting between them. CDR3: CAWNHFISYEQYF. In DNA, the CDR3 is TGTGCCTGGAACCACTTCATTTCCTACGAGCAGTACTTC.